The 27 T cell receptor beta chains below all came from one sample that was sequenced in a study of shared clonotypes between healthy human individuals. Sequenced by immunoSEQ multiplex PCR; TCRdb stores in-frame clones only, minus some. The top ten hold under 2% of the sample, which has approximately 720,000 clones, more than 70% seen once. Sequencing was carried out using memory CD4+ T cells sorted from blood. The subset here: CD45RA-negative fraction. The receptors derive from a woman aged 25 to 39 in good health.

Notes on this clone: Other DNA sequences in this sample translate to the same CDR3. The CDR3 DNA is TGCGCCAGCTCGGGGACAGAAGAGACCCAGTACTTC. Protein: CASSGTEETQYF. The J gene is TRBJ2-5, the V gene TRBV5-1; 7 bases fit TRBD1. V shed 7 bases, J shed 3 bases, and the junction held 3 bases outside the gene matches. Germline CDR1 SGHRS, CDR2 YFSETQ. This CDR3 is built from 12 residues.

The J gene is TRBJ1-5, the V gene TRBV19, with 7 bases aligning to TRBD1. The CDR3 sequence is 15 residues long. CDR1 is LNHDA, CDR2 SQIVND, per germline (reference sequence). The V and J ends lost 5 bases and 4 bases, in that order; junction bases with no gene match: 8. The CDR3 spells CASSDWTGWNQPQHF. The DNA of the CDR3 is TGTGCCAGTAGTGACTGGACAGGTTGGAATCAGCCCCAGCATTTT.

The chain has TRBV5-1 and TRBJ2-7; TRBD1 matches 9 bases. Germline values: CDR1 SGHRS, CDR2 YFSETQ. Germline trimming cut 4 bases from V and 5 bases from J; bases unmatched to any gene: 10. The CDR3 covers 15 residues. The CDR3 nucleotides are TGCGCCAGCAGCGCGATACAGGGGGCAATTGACGAGCAGTACTTC. This encodes CASSAIQGAIDEQYF.

Of note for this clone: Given a much more abundant clone one base away, this may be a read error. This chain connects TRBV6-6 to TRBJ2-7; 10 bases are a match to TRBD1. Unmatched junction bases numbered 1, after V lost 4 bases and J lost 1 base. Looked up from germline, CDR1 is MNHNY and CDR2 is SVGAGI (reference sequence). This CDR3 is built from 14 residues. CDR3 in DNA: TGTGCCAGCAGTTCGGGACAGGGGTCCTACGAGCAGTACTTC. It is translated as CASSSGQGSYEQYF.

In its sample, this clone was seen many times. The rearrangement joins TRBV30 to TRBJ1-5, with D maybe TRBD1 (6 bases). Germline CDR1 GTSNPN, CDR2 SVGIG (reference sequence). V lost 0 bases, J lost 9 bases, and 9 bases lay in between. This CDR3 is 12 amino acids long. CDR3 sequence: CAWSVTGTPQHF. For the CDR3, the DNA is TGTGCCTGGAGTGTCACAGGGACGCCCCAGCATTTT.

The rearrangement links TRBV6-1 to TRBJ2-3, with a weak D call TRBD1 (7 bases). Deletions cut 2 bases from V and 1 base from J, with 13 bases between. In germline, CDR1 is MNHNS, CDR2 SASEGT. This CDR3 has 16 residues. The CDR3 loop is CASSELEGARTDTQYF. Written as DNA, the CDR3 is TGTGCCAGCAGTGAACTGGAGGGGGCGCGCACAGATACGCAGTATTTT.

The chain is built from TRBV6-1 and TRBJ1-3; D gene uncertain. Trimming removed 7 bases from V and 0 bases from J, with 13 bases in between. Germline values: CDR1 MNHNS, CDR2 SASEGT. The CDR3 is made up of 15 amino acids. Here the CDR3 reads CASKGVLLSGNTIYF. Written as DNA, the CDR3 is TGTGCCAGCAAGGGTGTGCTACTCTCTGGAAACACCATATATTTT.

V usage is TRBV6-1 and J usage is TRBJ1-2; D is possibly TRBD1 (5 bases). Trimming shortened V by 7 bases and J by 0 bases, and 15 bases separated the two germline ends. The CDR3 extends over 15 amino acids. Germline assignment: CDR1 MNHNS and CDR2 SASEGT. CDR3: CASTTSPTANYGYTF. The CDR3 DNA reads as TGTGCCAGCACCACCTCTCCGACAGCTAACTATGGCTACACCTTC.

This rearrangement joins TRBV6-1 to TRBJ2-2; D perhaps matches TRBD1 (6 bases). Trimming took 8 bases from V and 0 from J, leaving 13 bases between them. The CDR3 runs to 15 residues. Per the germline V gene, CDR1 is MNHNS and CDR2 is SASEGT. CDR3 loop: CASGGPFPNTGELFF. CDR3 bases: TGTGCCAGCGGGGGCCCCTTTCCGAACACCGGGGAGCTGTTTTTT.

This clone was detected ten times or more. V is TRBV30 and J is TRBJ1-1; TRBD1 matches at 11 bases. V dropped 0 bases and J dropped 11; count of bases not matched to a gene: 11. CDR3 length: 15 residues. CDR1 is GTSNPN, CDR2 SVGIG, per germline (reference sequence). The CDR3 coding sequence is TGTGCCTGGAGTGTATGGGGACAGGGGGTATCTGGGGCTTTCTTT. This translates into CAWSVWGQGVSGAFF.

This CDR3 reads CASSLVGGGSTEAFF. In DNA, the CDR3 is TGTGCCAGCAGCTTGGTTGGAGGGGGAAGCACTGAAGCTTTCTTT. V usage is TRBV5-4 and J usage is TRBJ1-1; D perhaps matches TRBD1 (6 bases). V lost 0 bases, J lost 4 bases, and 13 bases lay in between. Germline V gives CDR1 SGHNT, CDR2 YYREEE (reference sequence). This CDR3 is built from 15 residues.

This clone was seen a single time. This chain uses TRBV5-1 with TRBJ2-1, with D perhaps being TRBD1 or TRBD2 (5 bases each). CDR1 and CDR2 from the germline V gene are SGHRS and YFSETQ. V lost 0 bases, J lost 8 bases, and 18 bases lay in between. The CDR3 is 16 amino acids. CDR3 protein: CASSLVAGPGPDEQFF. CDR3 bases: TGCGCCAGCAGCTTGGTGGCAGGCCCGGGGCCCGATGAGCAGTTCTTC. Based on the CDR3 plus reference TRBV5-1 and TRBJ2-1, the full variable domain is KAGVTQTPRYLIKTRGQQVTLSCSPISGHRSVSWYQQTPGQGLQFLFEYFSETQRNKGNFPGRFSGRQFSNSRSEMNVSTLELGDSALYLCASSLVAGPGPDEQFFGPGTRLTVL.

V is TRBV7-2 and J is TRBJ1-2; unclear D gene. V shed 2 bases and J shed 0 bases, with 7 bases lying between them. This CDR3 spans 14 amino acids. Germline V gives CDR1 SGHTA, CDR2 FQGNSA. CDR3 sequence: CASSLSRTNYGYTF. For the CDR3, the DNA is TGTGCCAGCAGCTTATCTCGGACTAACTATGGCTACACCTTC.

The chain is built from TRBV21-1 and TRBJ2-1; TRBD2 reflects the table's D call only, with no check against the DNA. TRBV21-1 constitutes a pseudogene. CDR3 size: 14 residues. CDR3 region: CASSSAGRVDEQFF. CDR3 nucleotides: TGTGCCAGCAGCAGCGCGGGAAGGGTCGATGAGCAGTTCTTC.

There are many counts of this clone. V gene TRBV4-1 combines with J gene TRBJ1-4, with unresolved D. The ends were cut back, 2 bases at V and 8 bases at J, with 12 bases in the middle. Per the germline V gene, CDR1 is MGHRA and CDR2 is YSYEKL. CDR3 length equals 14 residues. CDR3 in amino acids: CASSQSLGREKLFF. DNA of the CDR3: TGCGCCAGCAGCCAAAGCCTGGGCCGGGAAAAACTGTTTTTT.

The DNA of the CDR3 is TGTGCCAGCAGGGGAGAGACCCAGTACTTC. This translates into CASRGETQYF. The rearrangement links TRBV7-8 to TRBJ2-5, with D uncertain. The germline V gene has CDR1 SGHVS and CDR2 FQNEAQ. The CDR3 is made up of 10 amino acids. The V gene lost 6 bases and the J gene lost 4 bases, with 3 bases spanning the gap.

This clone has only one observation. This rearrangement joins TRBV2 to TRBJ1-3; no definite D call. Trimming cost V 6 bases and J 0 bases, with 6 bases left between them. Germline CDR1 and CDR2: SNHLY and FYNNEI. CDR3 length equals 13 residues. The CDR3 spells CASRKFSGNTIYF. The CDR3 DNA reads as TGTGCCAGCAGGAAGTTCTCTGGAAACACCATATATTTT.

The chain links TRBV18 to TRBJ2-7; 7 bases fit TRBD2. The germline V gene encodes CDR1 KGHSH and CDR2 LQKENI. This CDR3 has 16 amino acids. The V and J ends lost 3 bases and 1 base, in that order; junction bases with no gene match: 9. CDR3 sequence: CASSPLAGEGSYEQYF. The DNA of the CDR3 is TGTGCCAGCTCACCTCTGGCCGGGGAGGGATCCTACGAGCAGTACTTC.

V and J are TRBV7-9 and TRBJ2-7; 8 bases align to TRBD1. Per the germline V gene, CDR1 is SEHNR and CDR2 is FQNEAQ (reference sequence). Trimming cost V 4 bases and J 4 bases; bases outside gene matches: 9. The CDR3 totals 15 residues. This chain's CDR3 is CASSSSGTGGYEQYF. CDR3 bases: TGTGCCAGCAGCTCTTCCGGGACAGGCGGATACGAGCAGTACTTC.

The DNA for the CDR3 is TGCGCCAGTAGCCCTCGGGGACAGGGTATCGACGAGCAGTACTTC. It codes for CASSPRGQGIDEQYF. The gene calls are TRBV5-1 and TRBJ2-7; TRBD1 aligns across 9 bases. The CDR3 spans 15 residues. Germline CDR1 is SGHRS and CDR2 is YFSETQ. The ends lost 8 bases at V and 5 bases at J; junction bases unmatched: 14.

There are a few counts of this clone. V is TRBV5-1 and J is TRBJ2-7; D is perhaps TRBD2 (5 bases). Trimming pared 1 base from V and 4 bases from J, leaving 15 bases between. The CDR3 totals 15 residues. CDR1 SGHRS and CDR2 YFSETQ come from the germline V gene. In nucleotides, the CDR3 is TGCGCCAGCAGCTTGAGTTACCAACCGGGGTACGAGCAGTACTTC. Amino acid sequence: CASSLSYQPGYEQYF.

The CDR3 DNA reads as TGTGCCAGTACCCAAAGGTCGGAGACCCTGGGCTATGGCTACACCTTC. Translating gives CASTQRSETLGYGYTF. This sequence joins TRBV19 and TRBJ1-2; D is uncertain. Between the trimmed V and J ends, which lost 7 bases and 4 bases, there was a span of 22 bases. The CDR3 loop spans 16 amino acids. Germline CDR1 LNHDA, CDR2 SQIVND (reference sequence).

The rearrangement joins TRBV28 to TRBJ2-5; D uncertain. CDR1 and CDR2 (germline): MDHEN, SYDVKM. Trimming removed 7 bases from V and 1 base from J, with 7 bases in between. CDR3 length equals 12 residues. The chain's CDR3 is CASKGRQETQYF. The DNA of the CDR3 is TGTGCCAGCAAAGGACGCCAAGAGACCCAGTACTTC.

The chain employs TRBV9 and TRBJ2-3; TRBD1 matches 7 bases. The CDR3 spans 13 residues. Unmatched junction bases numbered 5, after V lost 5 bases and J lost 5 bases. CDR1 is SGDLS, CDR2 YYNGEE, per germline. The CDR3 bases are TGTGCCAGCAGTGACAGGGTGGGAGATACGCAGTATTTT. The encoded protein is CASSDRVGDTQYF.

In its sample, this clone was seen once. The CDR3 sequence is CASSSGGGSYNEQFF. CDR3 nucleotides: TGTGCCAGCAGTAGCGGGGGGGGTTCCTACAATGAGCAGTTCTTC. The chain carries TRBV28 and TRBJ2-1; 10 bases map to TRBD2. V gave up 5 bases and J gave up 1 base; unmatched junction bases: 2. CDR1 is MDHEN and CDR2 is SYDVKM in the germline V gene. The CDR3 runs 15 residues.

This rearrangement joins TRBV19 to TRBJ2-5; D is possibly TRBD1 or TRBD2 (5 bases each). Matching the DNA end better, TRBJ2-7 makes the J call doubtful. This CDR3 is built from 14 residues. CDR1 is LNHDA and CDR2 is SQIVND in the germline V gene (reference sequence). The CDR3 DNA follows: TGTGCCAGTAGTGAGGGGCAAGACCGCACCGAGCAGTACTTC. Translating gives CASSEGQDRTEQYF.

The rearrangement uses TRBV7-8 and TRBJ1-5; TRBD1 is a possible D gene (6 bases). Trimming pared 5 bases from V and 4 bases from J, leaving 6 bases between. CDR1 is SGHVS, CDR2 FQNEAQ, per germline. This CDR3 region has 12 residues. The CDR3 region is CASSQGNQPQHF. In nucleotides, the CDR3 is TGTGCCAGCAGCCAGGGGAATCAGCCCCAGCATTTT.